Below are 20 T cell receptor beta chains sequenced from a single sample in a study of preoperative IRX-2 immunotherapy in early breast cancer. Described treatment: preoperative locoregional IRX-2 cytokine immunotherapy. Here immunoSEQ multiplex PCR was the method, and the copy in TCRdb shows in-frame clones only, minus some. The table has 55,000 to 70,000 clones, approximately 94% seen once. Sampling took place from a patient treated with IRX-2 immunotherapy. These receptor sequences come from a human donor with breast cancer.

The chain is built from TRBV28 and TRBJ1-2; TRBD1 matches at 7 bases. The CDR3 is 16 amino acids. The germline gives CDR1 MDHEN, CDR2 SYDVKM. V dropped 6 bases and J dropped 1; count of bases not matched to a gene: 11. Here the CDR3 DNA reads TGTGCCAGCAGATTAGACAGGGCCTTTGGTAACTATGGCTACACCTTC. Residues: CASRLDRAFGNYGYTF.

The chain recombines TRBV19 with TRBJ2-7; 9 nucleotides line up with TRBD1. V gave up 8 bases and J gave up 3 bases; unmatched junction bases: 14. There are 16 residues in the CDR3. The germline gives CDR1 LNHDA, CDR2 SQIVND (reference sequence). CDR3: CASAKTGGQGNYEQYF. Here the CDR3 DNA reads TGTGCCAGTGCTAAGACGGGGGGACAGGGAAACTACGAGCAGTACTTC.

The V gene is TRBV11-3, the J gene TRBJ1-6; D is undetermined. In germline, CDR1 is SGHNT, CDR2 YENEEA. The CDR3 loop spans 13 amino acids. V lost 4 bases and J lost 10, with 11 bases in between. The CDR3 loop reads CASSSGGRSPLHF. CDR3 sequence (DNA): TGTGCCAGCAGCTCAGGAGGCCGGTCACCCCTCCACTTT.

The gene calls are TRBV5-5 and TRBJ2-7; D is uncertain. V was trimmed by 0 bases and J by 3 bases, leaving 4 bases between them. The CDR3 consists of 12 residues. Germline V gene data show CDR1 as SGHKS and CDR2 as YYEKEE (reference sequence). CDR3 bases: TGTGCCAGCAGCTTGGCGAACTACGAGCAGTACTTC. This codes for CASSLANYEQYF.

This chain joins TRBV2 and TRBJ1-4; TRBD1 matches at 7 bases. J lost 2 bases, V lost 8 bases, and 2 bases had no gene match. The CDR3 has 13 residues. Germline V CDR1 and CDR2: SNHLY, FYNNEI. The CDR3 is CASSDRTNEKLFF. In DNA form, the CDR3 reads TGTGCCAGCTCGGACAGGACTAATGAAAAACTGTTTTTT.

The V and J genes are TRBV19 and TRBJ2-5; 7 nucleotides agree with TRBD2. With 5 bases clipped from V and 2 bases from J, the junction kept 5 bases outside the gene matches. CDR3 length equals 14 residues. Germline assignment: CDR1 LNHDA and CDR2 SQIVND (reference sequence). The CDR3 sequence: CASSVPGLQETQYF. CDR3 coding DNA: TGTGCCAGTAGTGTACCGGGACTACAAGAGACCCAGTACTTC.

V usage is TRBV19 and J usage is TRBJ1-2, with no clear D. Trimming left V 3 bases short and J 8 bases short, with 13 bases between. CDR1 and CDR2 from the germline V gene are LNHDA and SQIVND (reference sequence). The CDR3 loop spans 13 amino acids. The CDR3 DNA is TGTGCCAGTAGTATTGCAACACACAAAGGCTACACCTTC. This encodes CASSIATHKGYTF.

This chain uses TRBV10-3 with TRBJ1-2; D is uncertain. The CDR3 runs 16 residues. Per the germline V gene, CDR1 is ENHRY and CDR2 is SYGVKD. V dropped 4 bases and J dropped 2 bases, with 17 bases sitting between them. CDR3 DNA: TGTGCCATCAGTGCCCCGAGTTTTTCTTACAACTATGGCTACACCTTC. Its translation is CAISAPSFSYNYGYTF.

The chain joins TRBV7-2 to TRBJ1-2; 7 nucleotides match TRBD1. Germline V lookup: CDR1 SGHTA, CDR2 FQGNSA. The CDR3 extends over 13 amino acids. After removal of 6 bases from V and 4 bases from J, the junction contained 5 bases not matched to a gene. Here the CDR3 DNA reads TGTGCCAGCAGTCCGACAGGGCCCTATGGCTACACCTTC. Translated: CASSPTGPYGYTF.

V gene TRBV6-1 combines with J gene TRBJ1-1, with a weak D call TRBD1 (6 bases). Trimming removed 4 bases from V and 10 bases from J, with 13 bases in between. The CDR3 spans 12 residues. Germline CDR1 and CDR2: MNHNS and SASEGT. CDR3 sequence: CASSANRVAAFF. In DNA form, the CDR3 reads TGTGCCAGCAGTGCTAACAGGGTGGCAGCTTTCTTT.

This clone was recorded only once. The rearrangement joins TRBV6-6 to TRBJ1-4; tentative D call: TRBD1 (5 bases). The V end lost 3 bases, the J end lost 6 bases, and 14 bases lay between the germline ends. The CDR3 loop spans 15 amino acids. Per germline, CDR1 MNHNY and CDR2 SVGAGI (reference sequence). The CDR3 spells CASSYRVRGDEKLFF. CDR3 sequence (DNA): TGTGCCAGCAGTTATAGGGTGCGGGGCGATGAAAAACTGTTTTTT.

The chain is built from TRBV4-1 and TRBJ1-3; D unresolved. The CDR3 has 15 residues. V was cut by 0 bases and J by 4 bases, with 10 bases left in between. CDR1 is MGHRA, CDR2 YSYEKL, per germline. CDR3 in DNA: TGCGCCAGCAGCCAAGAGGCTCCGCTCGGAAACACCATATATTTT. Translation gives CASSQEAPLGNTIYF.

The rearrangement uses TRBV4-3 and TRBJ2-3, with D perhaps TRBD2 (6 bases). The V gene's germline CDR1 is LGHNA and CDR2 YSLEER. The CDR3 has 17 residues. V gave up 0 bases and J gave up 2 bases, with 15 bases separating them. The CDR3, as DNA: TGCGCCAGCAGCCAAGACCACCCGGCGGGGATCACAGATACGCAGTATTTT. It is translated as CASSQDHPAGITDTQYF.

This clone was detected only once. The chain recombines TRBV28 with TRBJ2-2; D is ambiguous. Germline CDR1 and CDR2: MDHEN and SYDVKM. The V and J ends lost 8 bases and 6 bases respectively, with 19 bases between them. This CDR3 is 15 amino acids long. The CDR3, as DNA: TGTGCCAGCCTTACGGAACGGACCTTCCCCGGGGAGCTGTTTTTT. Translating gives CASLTERTFPGELFF.

This rearrangement joins TRBV18 to TRBJ2-1; maybe TRBD2 (5 bases). Germline V gives CDR1 KGHSH, CDR2 LQKENI. The V and J ends lost 5 bases and 6 bases respectively, with 20 bases between them. The CDR3 runs 16 residues. The CDR3 loop is CASSSTLASRANEQFF. In DNA form, the CDR3 reads TGTGCCAGCTCATCGACCCTAGCCTCACGGGCCAATGAGCAGTTCTTC.

The chain combines TRBV7-2 with TRBJ2-3; D tentatively reads TRBD1 or TRBD2 (6 bases each). This CDR3 has 17 amino acids. V shed 5 bases and J shed 1 base, with 19 bases lying between them. Germline CDR1 is SGHTA and CDR2 is FQGNSA. This chain's CDR3 is CASSRGAPNWGTDTQYF. CDR3 nucleotide sequence: TGTGCCAGCAGCAGGGGGGCCCCGAACTGGGGCACAGATACGCAGTATTTT.

The V and J genes are TRBV7-3 and TRBJ1-1; D remains unclear. This CDR3 comprises 14 residues. V was trimmed by 2 bases and J by 0 bases, leaving 7 bases between them. Germline V gene lookup returns CDR1 SGHTA and CDR2 FQGTGA. The CDR3 DNA reads TGTGCCAGCAGCTTAGGGCCGGTGAACACTGAAGCTTTCTTT. It encodes CASSLGPVNTEAFF.

The chain is built from TRBV27 and TRBJ1-4; tentative D call: TRBD1 (5 bases). The CDR3 runs to 15 residues. In germline, CDR1 is MNHEY, CDR2 SMNVEV (reference sequence). V lost 3 bases and J 5 bases, leaving 13 bases between the germline ends. CDR3 protein: CASSLAGRANEKLFF. DNA for the CDR3: TGTGCCAGCAGTTTGGCGGGACGGGCGAATGAAAAACTGTTTTTT.

The chain has TRBV28 and TRBJ2-1, with 9 bases matching TRBD1. This CDR3 has 15 amino acids. Germline CDR1 MDHEN, CDR2 SYDVKM. The V segment lost 5 bases and the J segment 6 bases; nucleotides outside the gene matches: 8. Here the CDR3 reads CASSPPTGGINEQFF. CDR3 in DNA: TGTGCCAGCAGTCCACCGACAGGGGGTATCAATGAGCAGTTCTTC.

The V call is TRBV5-4, the J call TRBJ1-2; D is possibly TRBD1 (5 bases). V lost 4 bases and J 7 bases, leaving 11 bases between the germline ends. The CDR3 is 12 residues long. Per germline, CDR1 SGHNT and CDR2 YYREEE (reference sequence). CDR3 in DNA: TGTGCCAGCAGCATGGACAATGTTGGCTACACCTTC. This gives the protein CASSMDNVGYTF.